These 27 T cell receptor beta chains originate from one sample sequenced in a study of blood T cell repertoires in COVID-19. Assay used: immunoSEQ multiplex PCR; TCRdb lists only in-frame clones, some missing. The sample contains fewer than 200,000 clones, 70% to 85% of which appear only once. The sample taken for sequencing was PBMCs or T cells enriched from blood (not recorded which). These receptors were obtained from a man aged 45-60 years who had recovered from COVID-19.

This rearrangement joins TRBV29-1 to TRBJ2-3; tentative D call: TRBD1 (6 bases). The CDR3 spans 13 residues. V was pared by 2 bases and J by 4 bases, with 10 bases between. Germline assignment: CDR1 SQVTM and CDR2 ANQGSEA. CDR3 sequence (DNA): TGCAGCGTTGAAATACAGGGAGCAGATACGCAGTATTTT. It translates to CSVEIQGADTQYF.

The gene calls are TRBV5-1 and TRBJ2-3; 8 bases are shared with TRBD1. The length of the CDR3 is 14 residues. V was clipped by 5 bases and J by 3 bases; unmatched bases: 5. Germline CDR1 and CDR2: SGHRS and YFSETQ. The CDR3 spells CASSPGQETDTQYF. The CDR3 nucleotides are TGCGCCAGCAGTCCGGGACAGGAAACAGATACGCAGTATTTT.

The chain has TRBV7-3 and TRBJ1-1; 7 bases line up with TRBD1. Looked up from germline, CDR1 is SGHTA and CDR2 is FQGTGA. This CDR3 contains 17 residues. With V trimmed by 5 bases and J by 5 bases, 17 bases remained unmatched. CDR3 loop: CASSEQGIGLGTTEAFF. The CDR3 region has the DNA TGTGCCAGCAGCGAACAGGGGATAGGTCTGGGAACTACTGAAGCTTTCTTT.

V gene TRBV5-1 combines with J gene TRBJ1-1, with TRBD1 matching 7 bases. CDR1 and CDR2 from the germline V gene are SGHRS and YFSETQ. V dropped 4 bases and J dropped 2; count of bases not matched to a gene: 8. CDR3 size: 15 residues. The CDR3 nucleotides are TGCGCCAGCAGCGTTAACGGGGACAGCAACACTGAAGCTTTCTTT. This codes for CASSVNGDSNTEAFF.

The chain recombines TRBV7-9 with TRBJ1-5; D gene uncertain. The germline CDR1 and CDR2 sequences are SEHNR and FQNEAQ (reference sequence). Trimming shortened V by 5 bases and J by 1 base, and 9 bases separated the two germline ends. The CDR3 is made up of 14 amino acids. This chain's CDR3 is CASSQGDSNQPQHF. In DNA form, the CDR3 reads TGTGCCAGCAGCCAAGGAGACAGCAATCAGCCCCAGCATTTT.

CDR3 DNA sequence: TGTGCCAGCAGTCTGACAGGGGGGAACTATGGCTACACCTTC. Its translation: CASSLTGGNYGYTF. J is TRBJ1-2 and V is TRBV28, with 9 positions matching TRBD1. CDR1 MDHEN and CDR2 SYDVKM come from the germline V gene. V shed 5 bases and J 2 bases; nucleotides not matched to a gene: 3. The CDR3 length is 14 residues.

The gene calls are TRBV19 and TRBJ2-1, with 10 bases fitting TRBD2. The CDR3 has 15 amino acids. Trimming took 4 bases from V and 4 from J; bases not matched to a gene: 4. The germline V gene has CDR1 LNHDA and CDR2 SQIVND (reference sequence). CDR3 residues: CASSTSGGAYNEQFF. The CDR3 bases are TGTGCCAGTAGTACAAGCGGGGGGGCATACAATGAGCAGTTCTTC. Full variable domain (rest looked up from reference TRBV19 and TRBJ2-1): DGGITQSPKYLFRKEGQNVTLSCEQNLNHDAMYWYRQDPGQGLRLIYYSQIVNDFQKGDIAEGYSVSREKKESFPLTVTSAQKNPTAFYLCASSTSGGAYNEQFFGPGTRLTVL.

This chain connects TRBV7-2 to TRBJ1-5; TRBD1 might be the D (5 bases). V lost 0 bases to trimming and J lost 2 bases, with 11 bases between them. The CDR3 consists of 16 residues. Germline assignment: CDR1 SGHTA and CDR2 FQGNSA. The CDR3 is CASSLAGGSGNQPQHF. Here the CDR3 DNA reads TGTGCCAGCAGCTTAGCGGGGGGATCAGGCAATCAGCCCCAGCATTTT.

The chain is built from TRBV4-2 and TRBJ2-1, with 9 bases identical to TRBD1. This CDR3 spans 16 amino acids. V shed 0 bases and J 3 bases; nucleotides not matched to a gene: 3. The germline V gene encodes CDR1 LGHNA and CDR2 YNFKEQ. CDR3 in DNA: TGTGCCAGCAGCCAAGAGGGACAGGGATACTACAATGAGCAGTTCTTC. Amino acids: CASSQEGQGYYNEQFF.

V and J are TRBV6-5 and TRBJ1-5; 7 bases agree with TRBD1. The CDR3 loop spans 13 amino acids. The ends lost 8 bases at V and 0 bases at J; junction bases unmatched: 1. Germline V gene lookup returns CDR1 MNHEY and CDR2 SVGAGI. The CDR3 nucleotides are TGTGCCAGCGGGACAGATAGCAATCAGCCCCAGCATTTT. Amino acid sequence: CASGTDSNQPQHF.

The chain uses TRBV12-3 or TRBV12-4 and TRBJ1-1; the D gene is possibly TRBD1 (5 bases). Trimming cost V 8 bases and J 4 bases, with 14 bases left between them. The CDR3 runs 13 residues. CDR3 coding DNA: TGTGCCAGCGCCCTGGGGGGTGGCACTGAAGCTTTCTTT. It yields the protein CASALGGGTEAFF.

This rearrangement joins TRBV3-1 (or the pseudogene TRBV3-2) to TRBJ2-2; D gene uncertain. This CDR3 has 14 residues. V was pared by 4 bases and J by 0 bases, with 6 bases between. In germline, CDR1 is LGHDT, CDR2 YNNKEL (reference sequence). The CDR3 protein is CASSRQTNTGELFF. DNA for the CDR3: TGTGCCAGCAGCCGGCAGACGAACACCGGGGAGCTGTTTTTT.

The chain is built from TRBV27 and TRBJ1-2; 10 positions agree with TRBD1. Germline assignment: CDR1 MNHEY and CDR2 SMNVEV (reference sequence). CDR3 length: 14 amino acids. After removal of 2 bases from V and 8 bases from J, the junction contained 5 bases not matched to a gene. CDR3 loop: CASSLRGQGLGYTF. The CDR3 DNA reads TGTGCCAGCAGTTTAAGGGGACAGGGGTTAGGCTACACCTTC.

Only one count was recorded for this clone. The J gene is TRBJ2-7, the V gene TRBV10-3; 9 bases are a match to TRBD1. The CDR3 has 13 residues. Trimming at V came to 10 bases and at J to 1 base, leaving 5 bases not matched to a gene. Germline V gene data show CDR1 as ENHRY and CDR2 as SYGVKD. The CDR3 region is CATLTGGSYEQYF. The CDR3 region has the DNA TGTGCCACACTGACAGGGGGTTCCTACGAGCAGTACTTC.

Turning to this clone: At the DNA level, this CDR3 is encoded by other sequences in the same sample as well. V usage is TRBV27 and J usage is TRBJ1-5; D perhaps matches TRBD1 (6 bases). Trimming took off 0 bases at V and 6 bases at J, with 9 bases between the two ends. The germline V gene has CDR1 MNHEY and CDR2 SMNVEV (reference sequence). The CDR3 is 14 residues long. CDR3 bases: TGTGCCAGCAGTTTATCGGCAGGGGTTCAGCCCCAGCATTTT. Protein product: CASSLSAGVQPQHF.

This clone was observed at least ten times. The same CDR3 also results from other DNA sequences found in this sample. The CDR3 DNA is TGCGCCAGCAGCTTGGGACAGAGGGGGACTGAAGCTTTCTTT. Its translation: CASSLGQRGTEAFF. This rearrangement joins TRBV5-1 to TRBJ1-1, with D tentatively TRBD1 (6 bases). This CDR3 has 14 amino acids. The germline CDR1 and CDR2 sequences are SGHRS and YFSETQ. Trimming removed 0 bases at V and 5 bases at J, with 11 bases between. Using reference TRBV5-1 and TRBJ1-1 for the parts outside the CDR3, the full variable domain is KAGVTQTPRYLIKTRGQQVTLSCSPISGHRSVSWYQQTPGQGLQFLFEYFSETQRNKGNFPGRFSGRQFSNSRSEMNVSTLELGDSALYLCASSLGQRGTEAFFGQGTRLTVV.

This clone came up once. Here the CDR3 DNA reads TGTGCCAGCTCACCTCTCTGGCGGGGGGCAACAGATACGCAGTATTTT. Translating gives CASSPLWRGATDTQYF. V gene TRBV18 combines with J gene TRBJ2-3, with TRBD2 identical over 8 bases. Germline V gene lookup returns CDR1 KGHSH and CDR2 LQKENI. Trimming took 3 bases from V and 3 from J; bases not matched to a gene: 8. The CDR3 extends over 16 amino acids.

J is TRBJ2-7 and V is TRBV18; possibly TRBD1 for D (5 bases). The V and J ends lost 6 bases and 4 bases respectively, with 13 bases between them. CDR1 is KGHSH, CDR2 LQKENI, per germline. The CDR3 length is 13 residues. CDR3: CASSPGAQYEQYF. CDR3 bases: TGTGCCAGCTCCCCTGGGGCTCAGTACGAGCAGTACTTC.

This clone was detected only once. CDR3 coding DNA: TGTGCCAGTAGGGCTCCCGGGTGGAGGAGCACTGAAGCTTTCTTT. This codes for CASRAPGWRSTEAFF. The chain recombines TRBV19 with TRBJ1-1; no clear D. This CDR3 is 15 amino acids long. Germline V gene lookup returns CDR1 LNHDA and CDR2 SQIVND (reference sequence). V lost 6 bases and J lost 4, with 18 bases in between.

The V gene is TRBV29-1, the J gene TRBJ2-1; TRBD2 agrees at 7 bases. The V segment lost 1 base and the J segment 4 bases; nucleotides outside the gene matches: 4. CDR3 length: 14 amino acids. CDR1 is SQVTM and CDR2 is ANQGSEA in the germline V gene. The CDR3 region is CSVEGASGYNEQFF. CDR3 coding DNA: TGCAGCGTTGAAGGGGCTAGCGGATACAATGAGCAGTTCTTC.

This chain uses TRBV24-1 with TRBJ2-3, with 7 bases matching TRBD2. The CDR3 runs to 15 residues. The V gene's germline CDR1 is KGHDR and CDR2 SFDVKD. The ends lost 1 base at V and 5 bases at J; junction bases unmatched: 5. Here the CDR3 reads CATSDLAGFIDTQYF. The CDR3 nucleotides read TGTGCCACCAGTGATTTAGCGGGGTTTATAGATACGCAGTATTTT.

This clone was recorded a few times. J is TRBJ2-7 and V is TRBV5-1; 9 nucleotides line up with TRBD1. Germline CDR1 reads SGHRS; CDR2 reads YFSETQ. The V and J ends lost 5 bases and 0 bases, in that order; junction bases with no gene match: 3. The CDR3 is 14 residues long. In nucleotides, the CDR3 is TGCGCCAGCAGGCGGGGACAGGGCTCCTACGAGCAGTACTTC. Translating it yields CASRRGQGSYEQYF.

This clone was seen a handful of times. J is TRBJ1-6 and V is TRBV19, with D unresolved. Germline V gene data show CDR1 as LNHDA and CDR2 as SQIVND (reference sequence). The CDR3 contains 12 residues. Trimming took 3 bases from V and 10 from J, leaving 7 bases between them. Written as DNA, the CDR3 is TGTGCCAGTAGTATGAGTCGGTCACCCCTCCACTTT. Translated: CASSMSRSPLHF.

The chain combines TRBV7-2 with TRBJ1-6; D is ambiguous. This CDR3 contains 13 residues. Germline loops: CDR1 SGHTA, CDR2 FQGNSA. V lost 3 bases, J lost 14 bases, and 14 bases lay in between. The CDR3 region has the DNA TGTGCCAGCAGCTTTGGCGGCCGATCCACCCTCCACTTT. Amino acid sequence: CASSFGGRSTLHF.

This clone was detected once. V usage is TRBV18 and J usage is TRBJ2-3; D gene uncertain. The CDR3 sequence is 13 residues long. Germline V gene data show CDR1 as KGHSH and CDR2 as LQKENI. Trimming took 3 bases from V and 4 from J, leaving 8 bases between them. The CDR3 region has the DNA TGTGCCAGCTCACCCGGAGCCTCAGATACGCAGTATTTT. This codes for CASSPGASDTQYF.

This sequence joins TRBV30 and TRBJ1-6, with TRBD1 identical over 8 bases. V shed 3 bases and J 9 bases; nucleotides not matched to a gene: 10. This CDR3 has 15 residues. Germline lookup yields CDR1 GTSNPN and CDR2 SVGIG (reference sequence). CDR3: CAWREAGGRGSPLHF. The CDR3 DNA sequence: TGTGCCTGGAGGGAGGCAGGGGGCAGAGGTTCACCCCTCCACTTT.

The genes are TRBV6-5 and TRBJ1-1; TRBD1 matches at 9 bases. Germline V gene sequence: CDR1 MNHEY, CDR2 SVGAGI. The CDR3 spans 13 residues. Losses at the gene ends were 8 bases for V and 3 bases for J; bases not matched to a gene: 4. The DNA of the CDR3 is TGTGCCAGCCTGGACAGGGGTTACACTGAAGCTTTCTTT. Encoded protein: CASLDRGYTEAFF.